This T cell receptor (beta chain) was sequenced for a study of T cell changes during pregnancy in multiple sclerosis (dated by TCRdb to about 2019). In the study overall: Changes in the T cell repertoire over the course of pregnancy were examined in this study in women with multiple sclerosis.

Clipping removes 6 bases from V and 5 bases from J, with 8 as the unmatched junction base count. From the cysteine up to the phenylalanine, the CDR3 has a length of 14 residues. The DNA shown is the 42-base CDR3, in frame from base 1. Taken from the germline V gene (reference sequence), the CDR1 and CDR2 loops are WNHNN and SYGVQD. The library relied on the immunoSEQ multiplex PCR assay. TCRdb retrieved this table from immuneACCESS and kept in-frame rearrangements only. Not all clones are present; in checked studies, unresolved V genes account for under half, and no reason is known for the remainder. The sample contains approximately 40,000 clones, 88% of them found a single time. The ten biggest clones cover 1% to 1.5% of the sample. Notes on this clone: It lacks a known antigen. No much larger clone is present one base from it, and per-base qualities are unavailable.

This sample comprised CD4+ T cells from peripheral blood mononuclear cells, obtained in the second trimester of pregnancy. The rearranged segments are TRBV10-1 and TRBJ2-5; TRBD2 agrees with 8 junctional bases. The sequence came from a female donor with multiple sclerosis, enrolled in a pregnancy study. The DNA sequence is TGCGCCAGCAGGCCCGTCGTAGCGGGGGAGACCCAGTACTTC. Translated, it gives CASRPVVAGETQYF.